These T cell receptor beta chains were read from a single sample in a study of patients and donors after allogeneic stem cell transplantation. MiXCR, run by TCRdb on the RT-PCR reads, gives a single entry per CDR3 protein. There are 900,000 to 1,000,000 distinct CDR3 sequences in the sample; over 15% occur only once, and around 6% lies in the top ten. The sequenced sample consisted of blood, either unsorted or a sorted T cell fraction (not recorded which). These receptors all come from a human donor who was either an allogeneic HSCT recipient or a stem cell or donor lymphocyte infusion donor (not recorded which). It is not recorded whose cells these are; they may come from a transplant donor. The CDR3 runs from the conserved cysteine through the conserved F or W. Each record gives: D gene, V gene, CDR3 length, J gene, clone size, CDR3 protein, CDR3 DNA. The D gene is left open where the match is weak. Clone size is given for some rows only: seen once, a few or many times, or a class if the clone is expanded.

TRBD1,TRBV4-2,17,TRBJ1-1,NA,CASSQLQDGTVGVEAFF,TGTGCCAGCAGCCAACTCCAGGACGGGACAGTGGGTGTTGAAGCTTTCTTT
NA,TRBV12-3/TRBV12-4,16,TRBJ1-6,NA,CASSKMPGSRAKPLHF,TGTGCCAGCAGCAAGATGCCAGGGTCGAGGGCGAAGCCCCTCCACTTT
NA,TRBV12-3/TRBV12-4,14,TRBJ1-5,few,CASSRGGSDQPQHF,TGTGCCAGCAGCCGGGGGGGTTCGGATCAGCCCCAGCATTTT
TRBD1,TRBV10-3,17,TRBJ2-2,NA,CAISDPRQGAFGGELFF,TGTGCCATCAGTGATCCCCGACAGGGGGCTTTTGGCGGGGAGCTGTTTTTT
NA,TRBV12-3/TRBV12-4,13,TRBJ1-2,NA,CASSPRGEYGYTF,TGTGCCAGCAGCCCGAGGGGGGAGTATGGCTACACCTTC
NA,TRBV7-3,14,TRBJ2-1,NA,CASSLLDSLDEQFF,TGTGCCAGCAGCTTATTAGACAGCCTTGATGAGCAGTTCTTC
NA,TRBV25-1,13,TRBJ2-1,few,CASKADSANEQFF,TGTGCCAGCAAGGCGGACAGTGCCAATGAGCAGTTCTTC
TRBD1,TRBV25-1,17,TRBJ1-5,NA,CASSDTRQGASNQPQHF,TGTGCCAGCAGTGATACCCGACAGGGCGCTAGCAATCAGCCCCAGCATTTT
TRBD1,TRBV10-3,13,TRBJ1-4,few,CAISRQGAEKLFF,TGTGCCATCAGCCGACAGGGGGCCGAGAAACTGTTTTTT
TRBD1,TRBV20-1,14,TRBJ2-1,NA,CSAKDRGLHNEQFF,TGCAGTGCCAAGGACAGGGGGCTTCACAATGAGCAGTTCTTC
TRBD1,TRBV7-6,15,TRBJ2-3,few,CASSPQGEVGDTQYF,TGTGCCAGCAGCCCACAGGGGGAGGTTGGAGATACGCAGTATTTT
NA,TRBV7-9,16,TRBJ2-6,few,CASRDDRPSGANVLTF,TGTGCCAGCAGGGACGACAGGCCCTCTGGGGCCAACGTCCTGACTTTC
NA,TRBV25-1,14,TRBJ2-5,NA,CASSGSQGGETQYF,TGTGCCAGCAGTGGCAGCCAAGGGGGGGAGACCCAGTACTTC
NA,TRBV30,15,TRBJ2-4,few,CAWIEPRGPKNIQYF,TGTGCCTGGATCGAACCTCGGGGGCCCAAAAACATTCAGTACTTC
NA,TRBV5-5,15,TRBJ2-2,few,CASSFLTANTGELFF,TGTGCCAGCAGCTTCTTGACTGCGAACACCGGGGAGCTGTTTTTT
NA,TRBV20-1,13,TRBJ2-5,few,CSASQGPQETQYF,TGCAGTGCTTCCCAGGGGCCACAAGAGACCCAGTACTTC
NA,TRBV12-3/TRBV12-4,11,TRBJ2-7,many,CASSKSYEQYF,TGTGCCAGCAGTAAATCCTACGAGCAGTACTTC
TRBD2,TRBV20-1,14,TRBJ2-7,many,CSATGAGSSYEQYF,TGCAGTGCTACAGGAGCGGGGAGCTCCTACGAGCAGTACTTC
NA,TRBV4-2,13,TRBJ2-1,few,CASSQGQDNEQFF,TGTGCCAGCAGCCAAGGGCAGGACAATGAGCAGTTCTTC
NA,TRBV9,17,TRBJ2-2,few,CASSLDRGRQNTGELFF,TGTGCCAGCAGCCTCGACCGGGGACGACAGAACACCGGGGAGCTGTTTTTT
NA,TRBV4-3,16,TRBJ1-1,few,CASSQDRVQFRTEAFF,TGCGCCAGCAGCCAAGATCGGGTCCAGTTCAGGACTGAAGCTTTCTTT
NA,TRBV20-1,13,TRBJ1-3,few,CSANQVSGNTIYF,TGCAGTGCCAACCAGGTCTCTGGAAACACCATATATTTT
NA,TRBV12-3/TRBV12-4,16,TRBJ2-5,NA,CASSLGQAPRGETQYF,TGTGCCAGCAGTTTAGGCCAGGCCCCGCGCGGGGAGACCCAGTACTTC
TRBD1,TRBV27,16,TRBJ2-1,many,CASINLVQGQYNEQFF,TGTGCCAGCATCAATCTAGTGCAGGGACAGTACAATGAGCAGTTCTTC
NA,TRBV7-6,13,TRBJ1-4,NA,CASSLKHDEKLFF,TGTGCCAGCAGCTTAAAACACGATGAAAAACTGTTTTTT
NA,TRBV2,16,TRBJ2-2,NA,CASSDAVSSNTGELFF,TGTGCCAGCAGTGATGCGGTTTCTTCGAACACCGGGGAGCTGTTTTTT
NA,TRBV12-3/TRBV12-4,15,TRBJ1-2,few,CASTQGGISDYGYTF,TGTGCCAGCACCCAGGGTGGTATTAGTGACTATGGCTACACCTTC
NA,TRBV24-1,15,TRBJ2-2,few,CATNTGTSNTGELFF,TGTGCCACCAACACCGGGACATCGAACACCGGGGAGCTGTTTTTT
NA,TRBV5-1,15,TRBJ2-7,NA,CASSLGPQASYEQYF,TGCGCCAGCAGCTTGGGCCCACAAGCCTCCTACGAGCAGTACTTC
NA,TRBV10-3,12,TRBJ1-1,few,CAIGAGLVKAFF,TGTGCCATCGGGGCGGGCCTGGTGAAAGCTTTCTTT
NA,TRBV20-1,11,TRBJ1-2,few,CSASLGAGYTF,TGCAGTGCTAGTCTGGGAGCTGGCTACACCTTC
NA,TRBV20-1,15,TRBJ2-7,NA,CSARPRRGAPYEQYF,TGCAGTGCTAGACCGCGTCGGGGTGCCCCCTACGAGCAGTACTTC
TRBD2,TRBV20-1,14,TRBJ2-7,many,CSALSGMREWEQYF,TGCAGTGCGTTGAGTGGAATGCGGGAGTGGGAGCAGTACTTC
TRBD1,TRBV29-1,15,TRBJ1-2,few,CSGTGGEIEGYGYTF,TGCAGCGGGACAGGGGGCGAGATTGAAGGATATGGCTACACCTTC
TRBD1,TRBV12-3/TRBV12-4,18,TRBJ1-1,few,CASSLGVGQGPMNTEAFF,TGTGCCAGCAGTTTAGGTGTGGGACAGGGGCCCATGAACACTGAAGCTTTCTTT
NA,TRBV12-3/TRBV12-4,15,TRBJ2-7,NA,CASSYQRRYRFEQYF,TGTGCCAGCTCATACCAGCGGCGGTACCGGTTTGAGCAGTACTTC
TRBD1,TRBV24-1,14,TRBJ2-5,few,CATQDRGSRETQYF,TGTGCCACTCAAGACAGGGGAAGTAGGGAGACCCAGTACTTC